These 28 T cell receptor beta chains share one sample of origin, sequenced in a study of control samples from healthy donors and cancer patients (dated by TCRdb to 2020 to 2021). Library preparation employed the immunoSEQ multiplex PCR assay. In its TCRdb copy, this immuneACCESS table keeps in-frame sequences only and misses some clones. Where compared with another copy, unresolved V genes explain less than half of these, and the others have no known cause. For this sample the table gives about 140,000 clones, of which 85% to 95% were detected only once. The ten largest clones take up roughly 14% of the sample. The sample comprised blood. Receptors were obtained from a man aged 35 to 55 in good health.

This clone appeared a single time. The V call is TRBV5-1, the J call TRBJ2-3; tentatively, D is TRBD1 (6 bases). Germline lookup yields CDR1 SGHRS and CDR2 YFSETQ. This CDR3 comprises 14 residues. The ends were cut back, 4 bases at V and 6 bases at J, with 15 bases in the middle. CDR3: CASSLGQPTDTQYF. For the CDR3, the DNA is TGCGCCAGCAGCCTAGGACAGCCCACGGATACGCAGTATTTT.

Notes on this clone: The junction departs from germline at one end; a sequencing error may be responsible. The CDR3 DNA reads TGTGCTAGCAGCACCCAGGCCGGAGAGACCCAGTACTTC. Protein: CASSTQAGETQYF. The rearrangement links TRBV7-7 to TRBJ2-5; D not certain. CDR1 and CDR2 from the germline V gene are SSHAT and FNYEAQ (reference sequence). CDR3 length: 13 residues. Looking up the rest from reference TRBV7-7 and TRBJ2-5 gives the full variable domain: GAGVSQSPRYKVTKRGQDVTLRCDPISSHATLYWYQQALGQGPEFLTYFNYEAQPDKSGLPSDRFSAERPEGSISTLTIQRTEQRDSAMYRCASSTQAGETQYFGPGTRLLVL.

The chain carries TRBV6-2 or TRBV6-3 and TRBJ1-1; the D is unclear. The germline V gene has CDR1 MNHEY and CDR2 SVGEGT. V was shortened by 6 bases and J by 1 base, with 9 bases between the two germline ends. This CDR3 comprises 13 residues. This chain's CDR3 is CASSPGGNTEAFF. The CDR3 DNA sequence: TGTGCCAGCAGCCCCGGCGGGAACACTGAAGCTTTCTTT.

The chain joins TRBV14 to TRBJ1-1; D call uncertain. The germline V gene has CDR1 SGHDN and CDR2 FVKESK. CDR3 length: 13 residues. V was cut by 1 base and J by 3 bases, with 6 bases left in between. CDR3 coding DNA: TGTGCCAGCAGCCAAGTAGGTTACACTGAAGCTTTCTTT. It is translated as CASSQVGYTEAFF.

With regard to this clone: A much larger clone differs from this one at a single base, so this may be a read error. The V and J genes are TRBV5-1 and TRBJ1-1; D is undetermined. In germline, CDR1 is SGHRS, CDR2 YFSETQ. The CDR3 runs 13 residues. Trimming pared 1 base from V and 1 base from J, leaving 5 bases between. CDR3 DNA: TGCGCCAGCAGCTTGAAGGGGAACACTGAAGCTTTCTTT. Protein sequence: CASSLKGNTEAFF.

The genes are TRBV11-1 and TRBJ2-2, with D hard to call. Trimming pared 3 bases from V and 5 bases from J, leaving 7 bases between. The CDR3 loop spans 13 amino acids. Looked up from germline, CDR1 is SGHAT and CDR2 is FQDESV (reference sequence). The CDR3 reads CASSFSTTGELFF. The CDR3 bases are TGTGCCAGCAGCTTTTCAACAACCGGGGAGCTGTTTTTT.

V is TRBV10-3 and J is TRBJ1-1, with unresolved D. This CDR3 region has 12 residues. V was cut by 10 bases and J by 4 bases, with 13 bases left in between. Germline V gives CDR1 ENHRY, CDR2 SYGVKD. The CDR3 nucleotides are TGTGCCACCACGGAGGCCGGCACTGAAGCTTTCTTT. Translating gives CATTEAGTEAFF.

The chain links TRBV5-6 to TRBJ2-7; D tentatively reads TRBD1 or TRBD2 (5 bases each). CDR1 is SGHDT and CDR2 is YYEEEE in the germline V gene. V was clipped by 4 bases and J by 2 bases, with 22 bases between them. The CDR3 covers 17 residues. CDR3 DNA sequence: TGTGCCAGCAGCCCTACCACCAGGGACGCCCTTCCCTACGAGCAGTACTTC. Protein product: CASSPTTRDALPYEQYF.

A note on this clone: The junction and the germline gene differ at one end; a read error may be behind it. The chain couples TRBV6-5 to TRBJ1-3, with D maybe TRBD1 (6 bases). Per germline, CDR1 MNHEY and CDR2 SVGAGI. This CDR3 spans 16 amino acids. CDR3 protein: CASSYSGRGLGSTIYF. CDR3 coding DNA: TGTGCCAGCAGTTACTCGGGCAGGGGCCTAGGAAGCACCATATATTTT.

The chain uses TRBV6-6 and TRBJ2-3; 7 bases are shared with TRBD2. CDR3 size: 13 residues. The germline gives CDR1 MNHNY, CDR2 SVGAGI (reference sequence). As DNA, the CDR3 is TGTGTAAGCGGGGAGCAGCTCACAGATACGCAGTATTTT. As protein: CVSGEQLTDTQYF.

This clone was seen just once. The chain recombines TRBV10-3 with TRBJ2-2; D remains unclear. The CDR3 has 16 amino acids. The germline CDR1 and CDR2 sequences are ENHRY and SYGVKD. The V end was cut by 7 bases, the J end by 1 base, with 16 bases between. The CDR3 region is CAINHGSMGNTGELFF. CDR3 bases: TGTGCCATCAATCATGGAAGTATGGGGAACACCGGGGAGCTGTTTTTT.

This clone was observed a handful of times. The chain couples TRBV9 to TRBJ2-2; TRBD1 agrees at 7 bases. The germline V gene has CDR1 SGDLS and CDR2 YYNGEE. The CDR3 is 13 amino acids. Unmatched junction bases numbered 6, after V lost 9 bases and J lost 4 bases. The CDR3 loop reads CATPGQITGELFF. The DNA for the CDR3 is TGTGCCACCCCGGGACAGATCACCGGGGAGCTGTTTTTT.

Regarding this clone: Its ends do not fully match the called genes, so a read error is possible. The rearrangement links TRBV6-1 to TRBJ1-1, with a weak D call TRBD1 (6 bases). CDR1 and CDR2 from the germline V gene are MNHNS and SASEGT. This CDR3 is built from 11 residues. The DNA of the CDR3 is TGTGCCAGCGGTGACGGGACACGGGCTTTCTTT. Amino acids: CASGDGTRAFF.

The chain recombines TRBV9 with TRBJ1-1; D not resolved. This CDR3 region has 14 residues. CDR1 SGDLS and CDR2 YYNGEE come from the germline V gene. V was shortened by 2 bases and J by 4 bases, with 12 bases between the two germline ends. CDR3 amino acids: CASSVAGVSTEAFF. CDR3 coding DNA: TGTGCCAGCAGCGTGGCCGGGGTATCCACTGAAGCTTTCTTT.

The DNA of the CDR3 is TGTGCCAGCAGCTTCACAGGGGGCACTAATGAAAAACTGTTTTTT. It is translated as CASSFTGGTNEKLFF. The chain recombines TRBV7-2 with TRBJ1-4; 9 bases are shared with TRBD1. Per germline, CDR1 SGHTA and CDR2 FQGNSA. Germline trimming cut 3 bases from V and 2 bases from J; bases unmatched to any gene: 1. The CDR3 extends over 15 amino acids.

V usage is TRBV27 and J usage is TRBJ1-5; tentatively, D is TRBD1 (5 bases). With 1 base removed from V and 5 bases from J, the gap between germline ends came to 9 bases. The CDR3 contains 14 residues. Germline V CDR1 and CDR2: MNHEY, SMNVEV (reference sequence). The DNA for the CDR3 is TGTGCCAGCAGTTTATGGCAGGGATATCAGCCCCAGCATTTT. This gives the protein CASSLWQGYQPQHF.

The V call is TRBV19, the J call TRBJ2-7; 9 bases agree with TRBD2. Germline values: CDR1 LNHDA, CDR2 SQIVND (reference sequence). This CDR3 has 15 amino acids. V trimming: 8 bases; J trimming: 0 bases; junction bases outside the gene matches: 8. The CDR3 is CASVASGKSSYEQYF. CDR3 sequence (DNA): TGTGCCAGTGTCGCTAGCGGGAAGAGCTCCTACGAGCAGTACTTC. Looking up the rest from reference TRBV19 and TRBJ2-7 gives the full variable domain: DGGITQSPKYLFRKEGQNVTLSCEQNLNHDAMYWYRQDPGQGLRLIYYSQIVNDFQKGDIAEGYSVSREKKESFPLTVTSAQKNPTAFYLCASVASGKSSYEQYFGPGTRLTVT.

About this clone: An end of the junction does not agree with germline; a read error may underlie this. The rearrangement uses TRBV20-1 and TRBJ1-4; D gene uncertain. The CDR3 consists of 10 residues. Looked up from germline, CDR1 is DFQATT and CDR2 is SNEGSKA (reference sequence). The CDR3 DNA reads as TGCAGTGCGGCCACACATATTATGATTTTT. It specifies CSAATHIMIF.

V gene TRBV19 combines with J gene TRBJ2-5; no firm D call. The V end lost 1 base, the J end lost 8 bases, and 11 bases lay between the germline ends. CDR3 length equals 13 residues. Germline V gene lookup returns CDR1 LNHDA and CDR2 SQIVND (reference sequence). In DNA, the CDR3 is TGTGCCAGTAGTATAGCCCCCGATGCCACCCAGTACTTC. Translation gives CASSIAPDATQYF.

This clone was seen once. V usage is TRBV13 and J usage is TRBJ2-7; no clear D. Germline CDR1 and CDR2: PRHDT and FYEKMQ (reference sequence). V was cut by 5 bases and J by 0 bases, with 5 bases left in between. CDR3 length: 12 residues. The CDR3 loop reads CASSDLSYEQYF. The DNA for the CDR3 is TGTGCCAGCAGCGACCTCTCCTACGAGCAGTACTTC.

This chain uses TRBV2 with TRBJ2-5; tentatively, D is TRBD2 (7 bases). The CDR3 sequence is 15 residues long. Per the germline V gene, CDR1 is SNHLY and CDR2 is FYNNEI. V was trimmed by 6 bases and J by 3 bases, leaving 17 bases between them. The CDR3 loop reads CASRSRGGKEETQYF. As DNA, the CDR3 is TGTGCCAGCAGGAGTAGGGGGGGTAAGGAAGAGACCCAGTACTTC.

The V gene is TRBV10-1, the J gene TRBJ2-3; 12 positions match TRBD1. There are 16 residues in the CDR3. Germline CDR1 and CDR2: WNHNN and SYGVQD (reference sequence). Trimming at V came to 5 bases and at J to 5 bases, leaving 8 bases not matched to a gene. The CDR3: CASSPSGTGGLDTQYF. The CDR3 bases are TGCGCCAGCAGTCCCTCCGGGACAGGGGGCTTAGATACGCAGTATTTT.

This clone was detected only once. V gene TRBV4-1 combines with J gene TRBJ2-1; TRBD2 agrees at 7 bases. CDR1 is MGHRA, CDR2 YSYEKL, per germline. V trimming: 4 bases; J trimming: 5 bases; junction bases outside the gene matches: 5. The CDR3 contains 14 residues. DNA for the CDR3: TGCGCCAGCAGCCCGGGAAGCGGGGACAATGAGCAGTTCTTC. This codes for CASSPGSGDNEQFF.

This clone was seen just once. The chain uses TRBV6-5 and TRBJ2-5; 8 nucleotides line up with TRBD2. V was clipped by 2 bases and J by 0 bases; unmatched bases: 5. Germline V lookup: CDR1 MNHEY, CDR2 SVGAGI. This CDR3 spans 16 amino acids. This CDR3 reads CASSYRAGGYQETQYF. CDR3 nucleotides: TGTGCCAGCAGTTACCGGGCGGGAGGCTACCAAGAGACCCAGTACTTC.

The chain carries TRBV7-8 and TRBJ1-1; D perhaps matches TRBD1 (5 bases). The V end lost 2 bases, the J end lost 2 bases, and 12 bases lay between the germline ends. Looked up from germline, CDR1 is SGHVS and CDR2 is FQNEAQ. The CDR3 extends over 15 amino acids. The CDR3 region has the DNA TGTGCCAGCAGCTTATCGACAGCAGCTAACACTGAAGCTTTCTTT. Amino acid sequence: CASSLSTAANTEAFF.

V usage is TRBV3-1 (or the pseudogene TRBV3-2) and J usage is TRBJ1-6; D remains unclear. The ends were cut back, 1 base at V and 14 bases at J, with 9 bases in the middle. The CDR3 sequence is 12 residues long. The germline V gene has CDR1 LGHDT and CDR2 YNNKEL (reference sequence). In DNA, the CDR3 is TGTGCCAGCAGCCAAGCCGAGTTAACCCTCCACTTT. Amino acid sequence: CASSQAELTLHF.

V and J are TRBV12-5 and TRBJ1-5; D perhaps matches TRBD1 (6 bases). This CDR3 is 14 amino acids long. Trimming took 1 base from V and 6 from J, leaving 10 bases between them. Germline CDR1 and CDR2: LGHNT and FRNRAP. The CDR3 DNA reads as TGTGCTAGTGGTTTGGGGGGGGCACGTCAGCCCCAGCATTTT. It yields the protein CASGLGGARQPQHF.

The chain carries TRBV6-1 and TRBJ2-5; D might be TRBD2 (7 bases). Germline V lookup: CDR1 MNHNS, CDR2 SASEGT. The CDR3 length is 15 residues. V was shortened by 1 base and J by 5 bases, with 14 bases between the two germline ends. Here the CDR3 reads CASSEVRGGGETQYF. The DNA of the CDR3 is TGTGCCAGCAGTGAAGTTAGGGGGGGCGGGGAGACCCAGTACTTC.